Below are 18 T cell receptor beta chains sequenced from a single sample in a study of blood T cell repertoires in COVID-19 (dated by TCRdb to 2019 to 2021). Libraries were prepared through the immunoSEQ multiplex PCR assay. TCRdb retrieved this table from immuneACCESS and kept in-frame rearrangements only. Not all clones are present; in checked studies, unresolved V genes account for under half, and no reason is known for the remainder. The sample contains about 440,000 clones, about nine tenths of them found a single time. The ten top clones hold 10% to 15% of the sample. The sequencing sample was made of peripheral blood. Receptors were obtained from a woman aged 45 to 65 with COVID-19, enrolled during active disease.

V is TRBV19 and J is TRBJ1-2, with 9 bases that match TRBD1. Per germline, CDR1 LNHDA and CDR2 SQIVND (reference sequence). Trimming cost V 5 bases and J 4 bases; bases outside gene matches: 8. CDR3 length: 15 residues. CDR3 region: CASSPRTGVLYGYTF. In DNA, the CDR3 is TGTGCCAGTAGTCCGCGGACAGGGGTCCTCTATGGCTACACCTTC.

About this clone itself: This specimen includes other DNA sequences encoding the same CDR3. J is TRBJ1-3 and V is TRBV30, with TRBD1 matching 8 bases. J was trimmed by 4 bases and V by 0 bases; bases with no gene match: 2. The CDR3 totals 14 residues. Germline CDR1 reads GTSNPN; CDR2 reads SVGIG (reference sequence). The DNA for the CDR3 is TGTGCCTGGAGTGTTGGACAGGGAGGAAACACCATATATTTT. Protein product: CAWSVGQGGNTIYF.

The V gene is TRBV6-6, the J gene TRBJ2-3; a weak D match, TRBD2 (5 bases). From germline, CDR1 is MNHNY and CDR2 SVGAGI (reference sequence). The length of the CDR3 is 14 residues. Trimming shortened V by 2 bases and J by 5 bases, and 11 bases separated the two germline ends. The CDR3 coding sequence is TGTGCCAGCAGTTACAGGGATCGGGGAGATACGCAGTATTTT. This sequence encodes CASSYRDRGDTQYF.

The chain joins TRBV27 to TRBJ1-2; D is perhaps TRBD1 (5 bases). V was clipped by 6 bases and J by 4 bases, with 18 bases between them. This CDR3 region has 15 residues. Per germline, CDR1 MNHEY and CDR2 SMNVEV (reference sequence). The CDR3 loop is CASRGLKGGPYGYTF. The CDR3, as DNA: TGTGCCAGCAGGGGGCTTAAGGGAGGCCCCTATGGCTACACCTTC.

The chain recombines TRBV2 with TRBJ1-5, with a possible D match to TRBD1 (5 bases). V lost 3 bases and J lost 7, with 10 bases in between. The length of the CDR3 is 13 residues. CDR1 is SNHLY, CDR2 FYNNEI, per germline. The CDR3 protein is CASSEEGMQPQHF. DNA of the CDR3: TGTGCCAGCAGTGAGGAGGGGATGCAGCCCCAGCATTTT.

The table lists this clone with a few counts. The V call is TRBV10-3, the J call TRBJ1-4; no definite D call. Germline loops: CDR1 ENHRY, CDR2 SYGVKD. Trimming stripped 8 bases from V and 8 bases from J, with 15 bases between. CDR3 length: 13 amino acids. CDR3 region: CAIRERSEEKLFF. CDR3 bases: TGTGCCATCCGGGAGCGATCGGAAGAAAAACTGTTTTTT.

The V and J genes are TRBV7-9 and TRBJ1-4, with D maybe TRBD1 (6 bases). Trimming took 4 bases from V and 4 from J, leaving 16 bases between them. The CDR3 is 16 amino acids. Germline lookup yields CDR1 SEHNR and CDR2 FQNEAQ (reference sequence). CDR3 in amino acids: CASSYTQGRGNEKLFF. Written as DNA, the CDR3 is TGTGCCAGCAGCTACACACAGGGCCGCGGTAATGAAAAACTGTTTTTT. Combining the CDR3 with reference TRBV7-9 and TRBJ1-4 gives the whole variable domain DTGVSQNPRHKITKRGQNVTFRCDPISEHNRLYWYRQTLGQGPEFLTYFQNEAQLEKSRLLSDRFSAERPKGSFSTLEIQRTEQGDSAMYLCASSYTQGRGNEKLFFGSGTQLSVL.

The chain links TRBV18 to TRBJ2-7, with 7 nucleotides matching TRBD1. The CDR3 is 15 residues long. Germline loops: CDR1 KGHSH, CDR2 LQKENI. V dropped 3 bases and J dropped 1; count of bases not matched to a gene: 6. The DNA for the CDR3 is TGTGCCAGCTCACCGACACCGACAGGGTCCTACGAGCAGTACTTC. Amino acid sequence: CASSPTPTGSYEQYF.

There are a few counts of this clone. For the CDR3, the DNA is TGCGCCAGCAGCCCCATCCCGGGACACGAAATAGGTGGCTACACCTTC. This translates into CASSPIPGHEIGGYTF. The rearrangement links TRBV5-1 to TRBJ1-2; D is perhaps TRBD1 (6 bases). Germline CDR1 reads SGHRS; CDR2 reads YFSETQ. The CDR3 is made up of 16 amino acids. V lost 4 bases and J 7 bases, leaving 23 bases between the germline ends.

This rearrangement joins TRBV29-1 to TRBJ2-5; TRBD1 matches at 10 bases. The CDR3 has 14 amino acids. Trimming at V came to 5 bases and at J to 3 bases, leaving 6 bases not matched to a gene. CDR1 is SQVTM, CDR2 ANQGSEA, per germline. Written as DNA, the CDR3 is TGCAGCGTTTACCGACAGGGGGCGAAAGAGACCCAGTACTTC. Encoded protein: CSVYRQGAKETQYF. The entire variable domain, with the rest obtained from reference TRBV29-1 and TRBJ2-5, is as follows: SAVISQKPSRDICQRGTSLTIQCQVDSQVTMMFWYRQQPGQSLTLIATANQGSEATYESGFVIDKFPISRPNLTFSTLTVSNMSPEDSSIYLCSVYRQGAKETQYFGPGTRLLVL.

This chain links TRBV30 with TRBJ2-1; maybe TRBD2 (6 bases). Germline V gene lookup returns CDR1 GTSNPN and CDR2 SVGIG (reference sequence). V was clipped by 7 bases and J by 2 bases, with 15 bases between them. CDR3 length equals 14 residues. CDR3 region: CAFSLQRAYNEQFF. The DNA for the CDR3 is TGTGCCTTCTCCCTCCAGCGGGCCTACAATGAGCAGTTCTTC.

The V call is TRBV24-1, the J call TRBJ2-1, with TRBD1 matching 9 bases. The CDR3 is 16 residues long. The trim removed 5 bases at V and 6 bases at J, leaving 10 bases unmatched. Germline V gene sequence: CDR1 KGHDR, CDR2 SFDVKD. The chain's CDR3 is CATSAPTGGRVNEQFF. DNA for the CDR3: TGTGCCACCAGTGCGCCGACAGGGGGTAGGGTCAATGAGCAGTTCTTC.

The chain combines TRBV5-1 with TRBJ2-3, with a weak D call TRBD1 (6 bases). Germline lookup yields CDR1 SGHRS and CDR2 YFSETQ. V lost 0 bases to trimming and J lost 2 bases, with 7 bases between them. There are 14 residues in the CDR3. The CDR3 here is CASSLVGATDTQYF. The DNA for the CDR3 is TGCGCCAGCAGCTTGGTGGGGGCCACAGATACGCAGTATTTT.

The V gene is TRBV5-6, the J gene TRBJ2-1, with TRBD2 identical over 9 bases. V lost 1 base and J lost 6; bases outside the gene matches: 8. The CDR3 consists of 16 residues. Germline CDR1 is SGHDT and CDR2 is YYEEEE. The DNA of the CDR3 is TGTGCCAGCAGCTTGCTCGGGCTAGCGGGGACCAATGAGCAGTTCTTC. Translating gives CASSLLGLAGTNEQFF. Looking up the rest from reference TRBV5-6 and TRBJ2-1 gives the full variable domain: DAGVTQSPTHLIKTRGQQVTLRCSPKSGHDTVSWYQQALGQGPQFIFQYYEEEERQRGNFPDRFSGHQFPNYSSELNVNALLLGDSALYLCASSLLGLAGTNEQFFGPGTRLTVL.

The count of this clone is one. The chain couples TRBV7-9 to TRBJ1-1; D remains ambiguous. V lost 0 bases to trimming and J lost 2 bases, with 4 bases between them. CDR3 length: 13 amino acids. CDR1 and CDR2 from the germline V gene are SEHNR and FQNEAQ (reference sequence). CDR3 in amino acids: CASSLAANTEAFF. As DNA, the CDR3 is TGTGCCAGCAGCTTAGCGGCAAACACTGAAGCTTTCTTT.

The CDR3 DNA reads TGTGCCAGCAGGGTGGGCGCGGACAGGGGCTACACCTTC. Protein product: CASRVGADRGYTF. J is TRBJ1-2 and V is TRBV5-6; 7 bases match TRBD1. Per germline, CDR1 SGHDT and CDR2 YYEEEE. The CDR3 contains 13 residues. Trimming cost V 5 bases and J 8 bases; bases outside gene matches: 9.

This clone has a handful of counts. The J gene is TRBJ1-1, the V gene TRBV5-4, with D unclear. CDR3 length: 15 amino acids. Germline CDR1 and CDR2: SGHNT and YYREEE (reference sequence). The V end lost 0 bases, the J end lost 5 bases, and 14 bases lay between the germline ends. The CDR3 bases are TGTGCCAGCAGCTTGGATGGGCTACCTGGGACTGAAGCTTTCTTT. It encodes CASSLDGLPGTEAFF.

The CDR3 protein is CASSLTSETGAARGAFF. CDR3 bases: TGTGCCAGCAGCCTCACGAGTGAGACAGGGGCCGCTCGGGGAGCTTTCTTT. The chain uses TRBV9 and TRBJ1-1; 8 bases line up with TRBD1. With 4 bases clipped from V and 10 bases from J, the junction kept 21 bases outside the gene matches. CDR1 SGDLS and CDR2 YYNGEE come from the germline V gene. The CDR3 sequence is 17 residues long.